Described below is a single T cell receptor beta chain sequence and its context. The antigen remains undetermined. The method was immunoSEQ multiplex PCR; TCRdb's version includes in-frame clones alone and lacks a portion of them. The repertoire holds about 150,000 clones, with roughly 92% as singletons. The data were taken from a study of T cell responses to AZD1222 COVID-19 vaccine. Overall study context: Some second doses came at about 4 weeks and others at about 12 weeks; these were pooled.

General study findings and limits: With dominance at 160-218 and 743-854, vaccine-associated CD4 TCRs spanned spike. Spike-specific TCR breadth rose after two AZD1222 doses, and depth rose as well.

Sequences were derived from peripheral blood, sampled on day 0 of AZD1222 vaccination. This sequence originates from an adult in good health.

The CDR3 region is CASNSQAGEISNQPQHF. The CDR3 nucleotides are TGTGCCAGTAATTCGCAGGCAGGGGAAATAAGCAATCAGCCCCAGCATTTT. The V call is TRBV19, the J call TRBJ1-5; possibly TRBD1 for D (6 bases). The V and J ends lost 7 bases and 1 base respectively, with 20 bases between them. The CDR3 is 17 amino acids. Per the germline V gene, CDR1 is LNHDA and CDR2 is SQIVND (reference sequence).